This T cell receptor beta chain was observed in a study of blood T cell repertoires in COVID-19. With 5 bases clipped from V and 3 bases from J, the junction kept 5 bases outside the gene matches. This CDR3 spans 15 amino acids. Germline CDR1 is SGHRS and CDR2 is YFSETQ. TCRdb keeps only in-frame clones here, not all; method: immunoSEQ multiplex PCR. This table holds about 300,000 clones, 89% found once. Participants came from roughly 25 US areas, aged about 18 to 95 years. Assignment of participants to cohorts was predicated upon participant-reported clinical history. All exposed participants met a person with COVID-19 within 2 weeks before entering the study.

The material sequenced was PBMCs or T cells enriched from blood (not recorded which). The chain has TRBV5-1 and TRBJ2-2; 9 nucleotides agree with TRBD1. This receptor was obtained from a woman in her 50s who had been exposed to COVID-19. The CDR3 DNA follows: TGCGCCAGCAGGCCCGGGACAGGGTACACCGGGGAGCTGTTTTTT. This gives the protein CASRPGTGYTGELFF.